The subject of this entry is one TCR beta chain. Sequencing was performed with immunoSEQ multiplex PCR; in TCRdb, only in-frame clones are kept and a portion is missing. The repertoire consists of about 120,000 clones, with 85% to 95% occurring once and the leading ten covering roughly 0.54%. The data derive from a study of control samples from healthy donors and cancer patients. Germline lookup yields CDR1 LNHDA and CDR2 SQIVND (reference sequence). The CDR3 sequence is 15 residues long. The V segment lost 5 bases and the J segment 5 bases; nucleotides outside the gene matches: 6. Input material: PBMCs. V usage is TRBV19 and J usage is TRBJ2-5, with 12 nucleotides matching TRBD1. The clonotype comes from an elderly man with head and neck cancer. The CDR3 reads CASSPRDRGRETQYF. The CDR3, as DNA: TGTGCCAGTAGTCCCCGGGACAGGGGGCGGGAGACCCAGTACTTC.